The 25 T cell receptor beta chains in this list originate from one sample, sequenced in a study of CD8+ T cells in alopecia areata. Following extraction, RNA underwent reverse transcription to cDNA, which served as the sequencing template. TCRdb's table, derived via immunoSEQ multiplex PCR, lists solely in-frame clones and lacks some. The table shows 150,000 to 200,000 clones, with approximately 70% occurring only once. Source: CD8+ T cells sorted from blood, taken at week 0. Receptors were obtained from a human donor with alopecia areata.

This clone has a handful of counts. CDR3 in amino acids: CASRNPDRVYEQYF. In DNA form, the CDR3 reads TGTGCCAGCAGGAACCCGGACAGGGTCTACGAGCAGTACTTC. The chain recombines TRBV2 with TRBJ2-7, with 8 bases that match TRBD1. Germline V gene data show CDR1 as SNHLY and CDR2 as FYNNEI. The CDR3 length is 14 residues. The trim removed 6 bases at V and 3 bases at J, leaving 7 bases unmatched.

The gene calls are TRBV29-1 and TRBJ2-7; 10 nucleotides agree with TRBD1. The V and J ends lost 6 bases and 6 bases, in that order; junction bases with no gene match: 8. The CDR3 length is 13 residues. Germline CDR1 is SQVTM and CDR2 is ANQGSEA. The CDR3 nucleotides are TGCAGCGTACCGGGACAGGGGACGCCCGAGCAGTACTTC. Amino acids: CSVPGQGTPEQYF.

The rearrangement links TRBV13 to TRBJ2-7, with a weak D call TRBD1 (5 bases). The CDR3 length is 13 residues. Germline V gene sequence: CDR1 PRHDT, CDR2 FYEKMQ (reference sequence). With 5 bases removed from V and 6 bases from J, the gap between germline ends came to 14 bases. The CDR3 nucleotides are TGTGCCAGCAGCGAACAGGATATCGGCGAGCAGTACTTC. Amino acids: CASSEQDIGEQYF. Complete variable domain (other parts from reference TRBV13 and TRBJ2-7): AAGVIQSPRHLIKEKRETATLKCYPIPRHDTVYWYQQGPGQDPQFLISFYEKMQSDKGSIPDRFSAQQFSDYHSELNMSSLELGDSALYFCASSEQDIGEQYFGPGTRLTVT.

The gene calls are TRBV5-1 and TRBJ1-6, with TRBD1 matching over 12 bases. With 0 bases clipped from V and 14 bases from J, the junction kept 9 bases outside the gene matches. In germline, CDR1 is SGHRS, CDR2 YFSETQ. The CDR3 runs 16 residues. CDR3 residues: CASSLARDRGRETLHF. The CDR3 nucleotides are TGCGCCAGCAGCTTGGCCCGGGACAGGGGGCGTGAGACCCTCCACTTT.

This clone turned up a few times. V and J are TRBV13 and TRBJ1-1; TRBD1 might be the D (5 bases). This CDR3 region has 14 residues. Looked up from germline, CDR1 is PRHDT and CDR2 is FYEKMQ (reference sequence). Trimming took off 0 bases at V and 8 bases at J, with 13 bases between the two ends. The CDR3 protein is CASSLGREEIEAFF. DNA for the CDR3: TGTGCCAGCAGCTTAGGCAGGGAGGAGATCGAAGCTTTCTTT.

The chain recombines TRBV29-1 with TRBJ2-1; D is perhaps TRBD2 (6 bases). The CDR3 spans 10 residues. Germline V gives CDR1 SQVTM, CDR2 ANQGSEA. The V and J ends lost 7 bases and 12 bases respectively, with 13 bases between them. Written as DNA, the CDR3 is TGCAGCGCCCCAGCGGGTGGGCAGTTCTTC. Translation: CSAPAGGQFF.

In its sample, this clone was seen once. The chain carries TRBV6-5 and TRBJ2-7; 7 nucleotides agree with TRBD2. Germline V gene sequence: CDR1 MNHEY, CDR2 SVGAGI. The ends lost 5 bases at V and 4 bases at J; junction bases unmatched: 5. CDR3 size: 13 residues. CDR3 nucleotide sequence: TGTGCCAGCAGTACGACTAGCTATTACGAGCAGTACTTC. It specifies CASSTTSYYEQYF.

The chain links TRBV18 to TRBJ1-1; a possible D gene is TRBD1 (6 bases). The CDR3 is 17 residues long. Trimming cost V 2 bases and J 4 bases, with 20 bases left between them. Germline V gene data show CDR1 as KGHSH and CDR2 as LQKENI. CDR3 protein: CASSPKGGSKGGTEAFF. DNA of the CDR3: TGTGCCAGCTCACCAAAGGGGGGATCCAAGGGTGGCACTGAAGCTTTCTTT.

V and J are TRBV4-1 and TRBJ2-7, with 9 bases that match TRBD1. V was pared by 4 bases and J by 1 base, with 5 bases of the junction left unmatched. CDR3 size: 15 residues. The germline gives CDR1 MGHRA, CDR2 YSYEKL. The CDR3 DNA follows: TGCGCCAGCAGCCCCCGGACAGGGGAATCCTACGAGCAGTACTTC. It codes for CASSPRTGESYEQYF.

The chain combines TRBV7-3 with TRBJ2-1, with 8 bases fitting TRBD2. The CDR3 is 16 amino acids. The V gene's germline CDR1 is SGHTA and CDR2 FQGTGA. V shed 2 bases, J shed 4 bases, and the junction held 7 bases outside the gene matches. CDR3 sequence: CASSLAGGSQYNEQFF. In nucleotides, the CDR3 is TGTGCCAGCAGCTTAGCGGGGGGCAGCCAATACAATGAGCAGTTCTTC.

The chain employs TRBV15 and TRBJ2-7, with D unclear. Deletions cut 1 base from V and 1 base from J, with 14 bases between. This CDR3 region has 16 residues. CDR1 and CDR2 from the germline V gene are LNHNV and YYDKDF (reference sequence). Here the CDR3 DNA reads TGTGCCACCAGCAGAGGACGATTGGGGAAATCCTACGAGCAGTACTTC. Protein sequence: CATSRGRLGKSYEQYF.

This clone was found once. The CDR3 loop is CASSEYNEQFF. CDR3 in DNA: TGTGCCAGCAGTGAGTACAATGAGCAGTTCTTC. The V call is TRBV2, the J call TRBJ2-1; D is unclear. The CDR3 loop spans 11 amino acids. CDR1 and CDR2 from the germline V gene are SNHLY and FYNNEI. V shed 3 bases and J shed 4 bases, with 1 base lying between them.

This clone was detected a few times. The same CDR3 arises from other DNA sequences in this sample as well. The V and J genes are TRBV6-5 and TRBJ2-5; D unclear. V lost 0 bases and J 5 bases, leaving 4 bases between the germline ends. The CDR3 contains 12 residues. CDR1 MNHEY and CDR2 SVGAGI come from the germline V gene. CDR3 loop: CASSYSRETQYF. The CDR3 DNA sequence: TGTGCCAGCAGTTACTCGAGGGAGACCCAGTACTTC.

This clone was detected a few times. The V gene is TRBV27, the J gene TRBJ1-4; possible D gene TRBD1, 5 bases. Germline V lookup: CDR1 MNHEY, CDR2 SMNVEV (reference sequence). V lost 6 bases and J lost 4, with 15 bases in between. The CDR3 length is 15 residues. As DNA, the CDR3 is TGTGCCAGCAGCCCGGCAGGGCCCCGTAATGAAAAACTGTTTTTT. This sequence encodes CASSPAGPRNEKLFF.

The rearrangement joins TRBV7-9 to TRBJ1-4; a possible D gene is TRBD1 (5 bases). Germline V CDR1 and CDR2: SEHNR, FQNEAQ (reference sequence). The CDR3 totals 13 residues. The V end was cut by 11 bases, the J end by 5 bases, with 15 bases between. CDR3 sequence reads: CACPGTVNEKLFF. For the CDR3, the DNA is TGTGCCTGCCCCGGGACGGTGAATGAAAAACTGTTTTTT.

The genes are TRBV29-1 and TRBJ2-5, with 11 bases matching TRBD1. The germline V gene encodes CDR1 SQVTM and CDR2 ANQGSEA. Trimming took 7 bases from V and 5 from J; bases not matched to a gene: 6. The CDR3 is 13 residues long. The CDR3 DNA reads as TGCAGCGGGCGGACAGGGGGCAAGGAGACCCAGTACTTC. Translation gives CSGRTGGKETQYF.

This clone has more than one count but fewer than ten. The CDR3 DNA reads TGTGCCAGCCCGACTAGCGGGATAACCACAGATACGCAGTATTTT. Encoded protein: CASPTSGITTDTQYF. The chain employs TRBV6-1 and TRBJ2-3; 11 bases agree with TRBD2. Germline assignment: CDR1 MNHNS and CDR2 SASEGT. The CDR3 totals 15 residues. V lost 8 bases and J lost 2; bases outside the gene matches: 6.

The CDR3 nucleotides are TGTGCCAGCAGCAGGGGGGAGGGCTACACCTTC. Residues: CASSRGEGYTF. The gene calls are TRBV27 and TRBJ1-2, with 7 bases that match TRBD1. The CDR3 runs 11 residues. The germline CDR1 and CDR2 sequences are MNHEY and SMNVEV (reference sequence). Trimming removed 6 bases from V and 8 bases from J; junction bases left unmatched: 3.

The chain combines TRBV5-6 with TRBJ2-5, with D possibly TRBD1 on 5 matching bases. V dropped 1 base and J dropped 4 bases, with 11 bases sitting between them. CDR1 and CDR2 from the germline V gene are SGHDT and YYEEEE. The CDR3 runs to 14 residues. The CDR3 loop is CASSLNRFSETQYF. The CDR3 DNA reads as TGTGCCAGCAGCTTGAACAGGTTCTCAGAGACCCAGTACTTC.

CDR3 nucleotide sequence: TGTGCCAGTAGTATAGCCATATTGGGCAGCGAGAAACTGTTTTTT. Translated: CASSIAILGSEKLFF. The V gene is TRBV19, the J gene TRBJ1-4; D not certain. The germline CDR1 and CDR2 sequences are LNHDA and SQIVND (reference sequence). V was shortened by 1 base and J by 11 bases, with 17 bases between the two germline ends. The CDR3 consists of 15 residues.

The CDR3 spells CASSPRTTGYGGELFF. The CDR3 DNA reads as TGTGCCAGCAGCCCTCGAACTACAGGGTACGGCGGGGAGCTGTTTTTT. The gene calls are TRBV13 and TRBJ2-2; D is perhaps TRBD1 (6 bases). Germline V gene lookup returns CDR1 PRHDT and CDR2 FYEKMQ (reference sequence). V shed 5 bases and J shed 7 bases, with 20 bases lying between them. The CDR3 runs 16 residues.

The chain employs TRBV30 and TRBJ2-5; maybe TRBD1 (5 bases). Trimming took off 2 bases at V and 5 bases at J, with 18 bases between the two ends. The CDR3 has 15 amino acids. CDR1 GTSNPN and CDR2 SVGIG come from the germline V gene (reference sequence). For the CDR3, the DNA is TGTGCCTGGAGTTGGGGCAGATTGAATCCGGAGACCCAGTACTTC. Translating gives CAWSWGRLNPETQYF.

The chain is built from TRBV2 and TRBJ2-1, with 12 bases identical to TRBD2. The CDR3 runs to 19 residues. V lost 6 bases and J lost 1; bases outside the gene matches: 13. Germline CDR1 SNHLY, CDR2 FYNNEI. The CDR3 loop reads CASSLNGLAGSESYNEQFF. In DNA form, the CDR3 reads TGTGCCAGCAGCCTCAACGGACTAGCGGGGAGCGAATCCTACAATGAGCAGTTCTTC.

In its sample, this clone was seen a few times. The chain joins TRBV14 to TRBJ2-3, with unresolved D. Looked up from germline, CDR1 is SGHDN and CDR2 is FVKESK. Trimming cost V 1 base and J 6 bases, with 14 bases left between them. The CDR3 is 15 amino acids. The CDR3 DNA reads TGTGCCAGCAGCCAAGTGGGCGGTCCTGGGGATACGCAGTATTTT. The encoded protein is CASSQVGGPGDTQYF.

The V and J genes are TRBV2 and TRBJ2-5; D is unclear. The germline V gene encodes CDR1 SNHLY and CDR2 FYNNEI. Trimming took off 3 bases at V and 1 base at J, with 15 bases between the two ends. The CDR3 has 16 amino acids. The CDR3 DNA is TGTGCCAGCAGTGAGGTTGGAAAGGGTCTCCAAGAGACCCAGTACTTC. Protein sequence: CASSEVGKGLQETQYF.